These 25 T cell receptor beta chains were sequenced from one sample in a study of T cells in localized non-small cell lung cancer. Clones were read by immunoSEQ multiplex PCR, and TCRdb kept only the in-frame ones, dropping some. The sample records some 140,000 clones, about 89% being singletons. Sequencing was performed on peripheral blood, taken before any cancer treatment. The receptors originated from a female donor older than 55 with stage I lung adenocarcinoma.

The chain links TRBV11-3 to TRBJ2-2; no clear D. V was trimmed by 1 base and J by 6 bases, leaving 9 bases between them. CDR1 and CDR2 (germline): SGHNT, YENEEA. This CDR3 has 14 amino acids. The CDR3 DNA reads TGTGCCAGCAGCTTAGGAGTCCTGGCCGGGGAGCTGTTTTTT. Amino acid sequence: CASSLGVLAGELFF. Together with reference TRBV11-3 and TRBJ2-2, the CDR3 gives the full variable domain: EAGVVQSPRYKIIEKKQPVAFWCNPISGHNTLYWYLQNLGQGPELLIRYENEEAVDDSQLPKDRFSAERLKGVDSTLKIQPAELGDSAVYLCASSLGVLAGELFFGEGSRLTVL.

This sequence joins TRBV19 and TRBJ2-7; possible D gene TRBD2, 7 bases. This CDR3 is 13 amino acids long. Trimming stripped 6 bases from V and 4 bases from J, with 13 bases between. The V gene's germline CDR1 is LNHDA and CDR2 SQIVND (reference sequence). DNA for the CDR3: TGTGCCAGTAGCCATAGGGGGGGTTACGAGCAGTACTTC. Protein: CASSHRGGYEQYF. The variable domain in full, completed from reference TRBV19 and TRBJ2-7, reads DGGITQSPKYLFRKEGQNVTLSCEQNLNHDAMYWYRQDPGQGLRLIYYSQIVNDFQKGDIAEGYSVSREKKESFPLTVTSAQKNPTAFYLCASSHRGGYEQYFGPGTRLTVT.

The V call is TRBV5-4, the J call TRBJ2-2; 7 nucleotides align to TRBD2. Germline assignment: CDR1 SGHNT and CDR2 YYREEE (reference sequence). J lost 6 bases, V lost 4 bases, and 9 bases had no gene match. The CDR3 is 15 residues long. Here the CDR3 reads CASSLQTSLAGELFF. The CDR3 region has the DNA TGTGCCAGCAGCCTACAGACTAGCCTTGCCGGGGAGCTGTTTTTT.

This chain joins TRBV28 and TRBJ1-2; a weak D match, TRBD1 (6 bases). V lost 6 bases to trimming and J lost 5 bases, with 10 bases between them. CDR3 length: 12 residues. CDR1 MDHEN and CDR2 SYDVKM come from the germline V gene. CDR3 bases: TGTGCCAGCAGCCGGACAGTATATGGCTACACCTTC. Translated, it gives CASSRTVYGYTF.

The chain couples TRBV19 to TRBJ2-1, with 9 nucleotides matching TRBD2. Trimming took 3 bases from V and 4 from J; bases not matched to a gene: 7. This CDR3 has 16 amino acids. The V gene's germline CDR1 is LNHDA and CDR2 SQIVND (reference sequence). The CDR3 protein is CASSMTKTSGYNEQFF. Written as DNA, the CDR3 is TGTGCCAGTAGTATGACTAAGACTAGCGGTTACAATGAGCAGTTCTTC.

The V call is TRBV2, the J call TRBJ2-7; TRBD2 matches 8 bases. J was trimmed by 4 bases and V by 0 bases; bases with no gene match: 11. The CDR3 length is 17 residues. Germline V CDR1 and CDR2: SNHLY, FYNNEI. The CDR3 loop is CASSEARLAGRGYEQYF. The DNA for the CDR3 is TGTGCCAGCAGTGAAGCGCGATTAGCGGGAAGGGGGTACGAGCAGTACTTC.

This sequence joins TRBV5-1 and TRBJ2-6; D remains ambiguous. The germline gives CDR1 SGHRS, CDR2 YFSETQ. V was clipped by 4 bases and J by 0 bases, with 8 bases between them. CDR3 size: 15 residues. DNA for the CDR3: TGCGCCAGCAGCACGAGTTCCTCTGGGGCCAACGTCCTGACTTTC. As protein: CASSTSSSGANVLTF.

The chain employs TRBV6-5 and TRBJ2-7, with D perhaps being TRBD1 or TRBD2 (6 bases each). Trimming removed 5 bases from V and 2 bases from J, with 13 bases in between. Germline loops: CDR1 MNHEY, CDR2 SVGAGI. The length of the CDR3 is 14 residues. In DNA form, the CDR3 reads TGTGCCAGCAGTGAAGGAGGGGGAGCCTACGAGCAGTACTTC. Translated, it gives CASSEGGGAYEQYF.

The chain couples TRBV28 to TRBJ1-4, with no clear D. The CDR3 loop spans 13 amino acids. Between the trimmed V and J ends, which lost 3 bases and 7 bases, there was a span of 9 bases. CDR1 is MDHEN and CDR2 is SYDVKM in the germline V gene. In DNA, the CDR3 is TGTGCCAGCAGTTTCACAAATGGTGAAAAACTGTTTTTT. This codes for CASSFTNGEKLFF.

There are a few counts of this clone. The chain carries TRBV10-3 and TRBJ1-2; D not certain. Trimming shortened V by 0 bases and J by 2 bases, and 4 bases separated the two germline ends. Germline loops: CDR1 ENHRY, CDR2 SYGVKD. The CDR3 consists of 13 residues. DNA for the CDR3: TGTGCCATCAGTGAGTCACCCAACTATGGCTACACCTTC. Amino acid sequence: CAISESPNYGYTF.

The rearrangement uses TRBV5-1 and TRBJ2-1, with a tentative D call TRBD1 (5 bases). There are 15 residues in the CDR3. The V end lost 0 bases, the J end lost 8 bases, and 15 bases lay between the germline ends. CDR1 and CDR2 from the germline V gene are SGHRS and YFSETQ. CDR3 sequence reads: CASSLAVRVLDEQFF. CDR3 nucleotide sequence: TGCGCCAGCAGCTTGGCCGTCAGGGTTCTCGATGAGCAGTTCTTC.

This clone was observed once. J is TRBJ2-5 and V is TRBV7-9, with D uncertain. Germline V gives CDR1 SEHNR, CDR2 FQNEAQ (reference sequence). V was trimmed by 2 bases and J by 1 base, leaving 11 bases between them. This CDR3 spans 15 amino acids. In nucleotides, the CDR3 is TGTGCCAGCAGCTTAAGCATCCCGGCCCAAGAGACCCAGTACTTC. Amino acids: CASSLSIPAQETQYF.

The sample holds one count of this clone. CDR3 loop: CASSKVTGFGTTNEKLFF. The CDR3 coding sequence is TGTGCCAGCAGCAAAGTGACTGGGTTTGGTACAACTAATGAAAAACTGTTTTTT. This chain joins TRBV21-1 and TRBJ1-4. TRBV21-1 is described as a pseudogene. This CDR3 comprises 18 residues.

The chain uses TRBV6-6 and TRBJ2-3, with D possibly being TRBD1 or TRBD2 (5 bases each). Trimming removed 6 bases at V and 2 bases at J, with 15 bases between. The CDR3 is 15 amino acids. Germline loops: CDR1 MNHNY, CDR2 SVGAGI (reference sequence). CDR3 in amino acids: CASRFRDRLTDTQYF. The CDR3 nucleotides are TGTGCCAGCAGGTTCCGGGACCGCCTCACAGATACGCAGTATTTT.

V is TRBV18 and J is TRBJ1-3; weak D call: TRBD1 (5 bases). CDR3 length: 15 amino acids. Between the trimmed V and J ends, which lost 2 bases and 3 bases, there was a span of 11 bases. Germline V CDR1 and CDR2: KGHSH, LQKENI. Here the CDR3 DNA reads TGTGCCAGCTCACCAAGGAGGGGAGATGGAAACACCATATATTTT. Translation gives CASSPRRGDGNTIYF.

CDR3 region: CASSLQGTGELFF. CDR3 DNA: TGCGCCAGCAGCCTACAGGGCACCGGGGAGCTGTTTTTT. The rearrangement joins TRBV5-1 to TRBJ2-2; perhaps TRBD1 as D (6 bases). The V gene lost 4 bases and the J gene lost 4 bases, with 8 bases spanning the gap. Germline CDR1 is SGHRS and CDR2 is YFSETQ. The CDR3 spans 13 residues.

The V call is TRBV7-9, the J call TRBJ2-1; 13 bases are a match to TRBD2. The V segment lost 5 bases and the J segment 13 bases; nucleotides outside the gene matches: 14. CDR1 and CDR2 (germline): SEHNR, FQNEAQ (reference sequence). The CDR3 runs 16 residues. The CDR3 DNA reads as TGTGCCAGCAGCCAGAGCAGGACTAGCGGGAGTTCAAGTCAGTTCTTC. This codes for CASSQSRTSGSSSQFF.

This sequence joins TRBV5-1 and TRBJ2-2, with D possibly TRBD1 on 6 matching bases. Trimming removed 5 bases from V and 0 bases from J, with 8 bases in between. Germline V lookup: CDR1 SGHRS, CDR2 YFSETQ. The CDR3 is made up of 14 amino acids. The CDR3 loop reads CASRDSANTGELFF. For the CDR3, the DNA is TGCGCCAGCAGGGACAGCGCGAACACCGGGGAGCTGTTTTTT.

This chain links TRBV7-2 with TRBJ1-4; D is ambiguous. CDR3 length: 14 amino acids. V was clipped by 5 bases and J by 5 bases, with 12 bases between them. CDR1 is SGHTA and CDR2 is FQGNSA in the germline V gene. For the CDR3, the DNA is TGTGCCAGCAGCCAAGGACGGATCAATGAAAAACTGTTTTTT. Encoded protein: CASSQGRINEKLFF.

In nucleotides, the CDR3 is TGTGCCAGCAGCTTAGAACAGGCACTGGGTGGGGCCAACGTCCTGACTTTC. Residues: CASSLEQALGGANVLTF. The chain joins TRBV7-8 to TRBJ2-6; D might be TRBD1 (5 bases). Trimming stripped 1 base from V and 3 bases from J, with 13 bases between. Per the germline V gene, CDR1 is SGHVS and CDR2 is FQNEAQ. The CDR3 totals 17 residues.

This chain uses TRBV28 with TRBJ1-3; 7 nucleotides line up with TRBD1. Trimming took 5 bases from V and 0 from J; bases not matched to a gene: 4. CDR3 length: 15 amino acids. Germline CDR1 is MDHEN and CDR2 is SYDVKM. CDR3 protein: CASSPGTDSGNTIYF. The DNA of the CDR3 is TGTGCCAGCAGTCCGGGGACAGACTCTGGAAACACCATATATTTT.

The genes are TRBV6-1 and TRBJ2-4; no reliable D call. The CDR3 spans 13 residues. Germline V CDR1 and CDR2: MNHNS, SASEGT. Between the trimmed V and J ends, which lost 2 bases and 7 bases, there was a span of 9 bases. The chain's CDR3 is CASSERTGNIQYF. The CDR3, as DNA: TGTGCCAGCAGTGAAAGGACCGGGAACATTCAGTACTTC.

This clone was picked up a small number of times. This chain joins TRBV6-6 and TRBJ1-2; D is perhaps TRBD1 (6 bases). Trimming cost V 4 bases and J 7 bases, with 16 bases left between them. Germline V lookup: CDR1 MNHNY, CDR2 SVGAGI (reference sequence). This CDR3 region has 14 residues. The CDR3 nucleotides read TGTGCCAGCAGTTCCCAAGCGGGGGCGGTTGGCTACACCTTC. Translated, it gives CASSSQAGAVGYTF.

V and J are TRBV6-5 and TRBJ1-4; D is perhaps TRBD1 (6 bases). In germline, CDR1 is MNHEY, CDR2 SVGAGI. This CDR3 has 15 amino acids. V gave up 5 bases and J gave up 6 bases, with 16 bases separating them. This chain's CDR3 is CASSPRDKIHEKLFF. The CDR3 nucleotides are TGTGCCAGCAGTCCCCGGGACAAGATACATGAAAAACTGTTTTTT.

This chain uses TRBV11-1 with TRBJ2-5, with 7 bases identical to TRBD1. CDR3 size: 13 residues. V lost 5 bases and J lost 4; bases outside the gene matches: 4. The germline V gene encodes CDR1 SGHAT and CDR2 FQDESV (reference sequence). The CDR3 region has the DNA TGTGCCAGCAGCATCACAGGGGTAGAGACCCAGTACTTC. This sequence encodes CASSITGVETQYF.